This T cell receptor beta chain derives from a study of regulatory T cells in long-lasting Graves disease. CDR3-region Arm-PCR and iRepertoire HTBI primers produced the TCR beta libraries. MiXCR, applied by TCRdb to the multiplex PCR reads, yields one record per CDR3 protein. The profile covers about 320,000 distinct CDR3 sequences, with over 15% appearing a single time and 38% taken by the ten largest. As to this clonotype: With a much larger clone just one base away, this may be a read error.

Time point reported: newly diagnosed GD, antithyroid drugs for less than 3 months. PBMCs were the source of the RNA used for TCR sequencing. The ends lost 4 bases at V and 5 bases at J; junction bases unmatched: 8. Germline loops: CDR1 MNHEY, CDR2 SVGEGT. This CDR3 contains 15 residues. This chain joins TRBV6-2 or TRBV6-3 and TRBJ2-7; 10 bases map to TRBD2. The source material was peripheral blood mononuclear cells (PBMCs), sampled at new diagnosis, from a patient treated with antithyroid drugs. The sequence was collected from a female donor with Graves disease. The CDR3 sequence is CASSCAGTSVHEQYF. The CDR3 bases are TGTGCCAGCAGTTGCGCGGGGACTAGCGTCCACGAGCAGTACTTC.